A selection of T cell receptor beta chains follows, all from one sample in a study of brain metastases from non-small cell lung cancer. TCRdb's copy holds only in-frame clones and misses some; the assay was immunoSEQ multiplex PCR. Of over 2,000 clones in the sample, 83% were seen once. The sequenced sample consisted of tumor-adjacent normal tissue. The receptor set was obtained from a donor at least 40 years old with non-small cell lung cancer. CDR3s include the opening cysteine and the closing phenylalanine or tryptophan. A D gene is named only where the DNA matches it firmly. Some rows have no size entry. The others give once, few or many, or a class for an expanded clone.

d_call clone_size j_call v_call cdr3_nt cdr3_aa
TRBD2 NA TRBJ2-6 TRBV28 TGTGCCAGCAGAAGGGGAGGGACTGGAGGGGCCAACGTCCTGACTTTC CASRRGGTGGANVLTF
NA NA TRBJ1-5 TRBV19 TGTGCCAGTAGCCTCTTCGGGCAGGCTCTCAATCAGCCCCAGCATTTT CASSLFGQALNQPQHF
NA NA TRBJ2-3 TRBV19 TGTGCCAATAGGAGACAGGCGAGCACAGATACGCAGTATTTT CANRRQASTDTQYF
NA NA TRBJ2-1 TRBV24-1 TGTGCCACCAGTGGGGAGGACTTAAGCTCCTACAATGAGCAGTTCTTC CATSGEDLSSYNEQFF
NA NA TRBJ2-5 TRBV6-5 TGTGCCAGCGAGGCCGGAGGCCACCAAGAGACCCAGTACTTC CASEAGGHQETQYF
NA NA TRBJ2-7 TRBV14 TGTGCCAGCAGCCAAGATGGGGCCGCAGGAACCTACGAGCAGTACTTC CASSQDGAAGTYEQYF
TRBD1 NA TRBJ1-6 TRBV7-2 TGTGCCAGCAGCCCCCGACAGGGGTCTAATTCACCCCTCCACTTT CASSPRQGSNSPLHF
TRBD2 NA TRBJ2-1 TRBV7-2 TGTGCCAGCAGCTTAGGGCGACTAGCGGGATCGAATGAGCAGTTCTTC CASSLGRLAGSNEQFF
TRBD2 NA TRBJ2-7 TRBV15 TGTGCCACCAGCCTAAGTAGGACTAGCGGGAGAGGAAAAGAGCAGTACTTC CATSLSRTSGRGKEQYF
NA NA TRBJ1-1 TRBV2 TGTGCCAGTGAGGGGGGGTACACTGAAGCTTTCTTT CASEGGYTEAFF
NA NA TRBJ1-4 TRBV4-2 TGTGCCAGCAGTAGGGGGACACCTCCCGAAAAACTGTTTTTT CASSRGTPPEKLFF
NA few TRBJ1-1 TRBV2 TGTGCCAGCCGCAGACAGGCCTCGAACACTGAAGCTTTCTTT CASRRQASNTEAFF
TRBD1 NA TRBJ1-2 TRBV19 TGTGCCAGTAACAACGACAGGGGTTCCTATGGCTACACCTTC CASNNDRGSYGYTF
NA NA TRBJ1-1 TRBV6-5 TGTGCCAGCAGTCGCACCCCTGAAGGGACTGAAGCTTTCTTT CASSRTPEGTEAFF
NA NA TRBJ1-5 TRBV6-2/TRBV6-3 TGTGCCAGCAGTTACTCCAGGGTTAGCAATCAGCCCCAGCATTTT CASSYSRVSNQPQHF
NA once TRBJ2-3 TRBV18 TGTGCCAGCTCACCATTTCTTAAGAGGGCAGAGGATACGCAGTATTTT CASSPFLKRAEDTQYF
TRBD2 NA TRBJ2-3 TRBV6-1 TGTGCCAGCAGTGATCCCGGGTTAGCGGGGTATTTT CASSDPGLAGYF
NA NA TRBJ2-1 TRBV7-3 TGTGCCAGCAGCTTAACGGGGCTCGACAATGAGCAGTTCTTC CASSLTGLDNEQFF
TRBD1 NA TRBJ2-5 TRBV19 TGTGCCAGTAGTAACTCCGGGACAGGACAAGAGACCCAGTACTTC CASSNSGTGQETQYF
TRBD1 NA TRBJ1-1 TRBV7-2 TGTGCCAGCAGCTGGAAAGGGGGCAACACTGAAGCTTTCTTT CASSWKGGNTEAFF
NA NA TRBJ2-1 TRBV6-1 TGTGCCAGCAGCCTGGGGTTTATCGAGCAGTTCTTC CASSLGFIEQFF
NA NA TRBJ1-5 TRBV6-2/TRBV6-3 TGTGCCAGCAGTTACTCGAGGAGGGTTGGCAATCAGCCCCAGCATTTT CASSYSRRVGNQPQHF
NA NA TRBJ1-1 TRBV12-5 TGTGCTAGTGGTTTGGGAGGGCGAACTGAAGCTTTCTTT CASGLGGRTEAFF
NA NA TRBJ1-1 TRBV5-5 TGTGCCAGCAGCTCGGCCGCCTATGAAGCTTTTTTT CASSSAAYEAFF
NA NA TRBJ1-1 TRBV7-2 TGTGCCAGCAGCCTTGGACCTGCCAACGCTGAAGCTTTCTTT CASSLGPANAEAFF
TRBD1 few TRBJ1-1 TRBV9 TGTGCCAGCAGCTACGGCACAGGGGGCACTGAAGCTTTCTTT CASSYGTGGTEAFF
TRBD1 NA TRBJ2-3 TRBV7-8 TGTGCCAACAGCTTGACAGGGTCCGTCACAGATACGCAGTATTTT CANSLTGSVTDTQYF
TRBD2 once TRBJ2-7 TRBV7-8 TGTGCCAGCAGCTTAGGGGAGGGGACCTACGAGCAGTACTTC CASSLGEGTYEQYF
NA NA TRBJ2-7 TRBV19 TGTGCCAGTAGTATAGTGGGTCAGGGCGGCGAGCAGTACTTC CASSIVGQGGEQYF
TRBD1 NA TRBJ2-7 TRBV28 TGTGCCAGCAGCTCACAGGGGGCGTACGAGCAGTACTTC CASSSQGAYEQYF
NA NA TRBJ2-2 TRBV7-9 TGTGCCAGCAGCAAAGGACAGACGACGAACACCGGGGAGCTGTTTTTT CASSKGQTTNTGELFF
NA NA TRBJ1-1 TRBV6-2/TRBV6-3 TGTGCCAGCAGTCTCTTTAACACTGAAGCTTTCTTT CASSLFNTEAFF
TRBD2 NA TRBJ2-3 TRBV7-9 TGTGCCAGCAGCCATAGCGGGAGGGGCACAGATACGCAGTATTTT CASSHSGRGTDTQYF
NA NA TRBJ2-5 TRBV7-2 TGTGCCAGCAGCTTTGGACTACAAGAGACCCAGTACTTC CASSFGLQETQYF
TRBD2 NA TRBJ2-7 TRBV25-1 TGTGCCAGCAGTGATCGGGGGGACGGATACGAGCAGTACTTC CASSDRGDGYEQYF
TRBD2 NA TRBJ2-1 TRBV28 TGTGCCAGCCTGATGCGGGAGGGCCCCTACAATGAGCAGTTCTTC CASLMREGPYNEQFF
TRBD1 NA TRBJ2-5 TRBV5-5 TGTGCCAGCACACGGGACAGTTCTAAAGAGACCCAGTACTTC CASTRDSSKETQYF
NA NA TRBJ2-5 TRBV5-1 TGCGCCAGCAGCACCAGGACTCAAGAGACCCAGTACTTC CASSTRTQETQYF
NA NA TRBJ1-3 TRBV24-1 TGTGCCACCAGTGATTTTCAGCTGAGCTCTGGAAACACCATATATTTT CATSDFQLSSGNTIYF
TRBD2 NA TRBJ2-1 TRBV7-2 TGTGCCAGCAGCGAGCGGGGGGGCTGGAATGAGCAGTTCTTC CASSERGGWNEQFF